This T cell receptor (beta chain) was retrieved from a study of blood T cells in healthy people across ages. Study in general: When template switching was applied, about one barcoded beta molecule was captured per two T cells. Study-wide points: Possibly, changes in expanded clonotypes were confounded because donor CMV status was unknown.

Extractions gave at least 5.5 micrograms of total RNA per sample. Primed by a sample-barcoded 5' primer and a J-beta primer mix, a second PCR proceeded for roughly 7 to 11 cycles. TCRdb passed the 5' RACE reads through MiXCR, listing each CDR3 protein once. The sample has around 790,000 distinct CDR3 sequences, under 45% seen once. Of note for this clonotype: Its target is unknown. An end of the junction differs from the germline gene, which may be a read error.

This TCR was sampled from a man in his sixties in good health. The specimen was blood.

CDR3 in DNA: TGTGTCAGCACCTCGGGGACTAGCGGGGGTGAGACCCAGTACTTC. The encoded protein is CVSTSGTSGGETQYF. V and J are TRBV28 and TRBJ2-5; 14 bases match TRBD2. The CDR3 is made up of 15 amino acids. Looked up from germline, CDR1 is MDHEN and CDR2 is SYDVKM.